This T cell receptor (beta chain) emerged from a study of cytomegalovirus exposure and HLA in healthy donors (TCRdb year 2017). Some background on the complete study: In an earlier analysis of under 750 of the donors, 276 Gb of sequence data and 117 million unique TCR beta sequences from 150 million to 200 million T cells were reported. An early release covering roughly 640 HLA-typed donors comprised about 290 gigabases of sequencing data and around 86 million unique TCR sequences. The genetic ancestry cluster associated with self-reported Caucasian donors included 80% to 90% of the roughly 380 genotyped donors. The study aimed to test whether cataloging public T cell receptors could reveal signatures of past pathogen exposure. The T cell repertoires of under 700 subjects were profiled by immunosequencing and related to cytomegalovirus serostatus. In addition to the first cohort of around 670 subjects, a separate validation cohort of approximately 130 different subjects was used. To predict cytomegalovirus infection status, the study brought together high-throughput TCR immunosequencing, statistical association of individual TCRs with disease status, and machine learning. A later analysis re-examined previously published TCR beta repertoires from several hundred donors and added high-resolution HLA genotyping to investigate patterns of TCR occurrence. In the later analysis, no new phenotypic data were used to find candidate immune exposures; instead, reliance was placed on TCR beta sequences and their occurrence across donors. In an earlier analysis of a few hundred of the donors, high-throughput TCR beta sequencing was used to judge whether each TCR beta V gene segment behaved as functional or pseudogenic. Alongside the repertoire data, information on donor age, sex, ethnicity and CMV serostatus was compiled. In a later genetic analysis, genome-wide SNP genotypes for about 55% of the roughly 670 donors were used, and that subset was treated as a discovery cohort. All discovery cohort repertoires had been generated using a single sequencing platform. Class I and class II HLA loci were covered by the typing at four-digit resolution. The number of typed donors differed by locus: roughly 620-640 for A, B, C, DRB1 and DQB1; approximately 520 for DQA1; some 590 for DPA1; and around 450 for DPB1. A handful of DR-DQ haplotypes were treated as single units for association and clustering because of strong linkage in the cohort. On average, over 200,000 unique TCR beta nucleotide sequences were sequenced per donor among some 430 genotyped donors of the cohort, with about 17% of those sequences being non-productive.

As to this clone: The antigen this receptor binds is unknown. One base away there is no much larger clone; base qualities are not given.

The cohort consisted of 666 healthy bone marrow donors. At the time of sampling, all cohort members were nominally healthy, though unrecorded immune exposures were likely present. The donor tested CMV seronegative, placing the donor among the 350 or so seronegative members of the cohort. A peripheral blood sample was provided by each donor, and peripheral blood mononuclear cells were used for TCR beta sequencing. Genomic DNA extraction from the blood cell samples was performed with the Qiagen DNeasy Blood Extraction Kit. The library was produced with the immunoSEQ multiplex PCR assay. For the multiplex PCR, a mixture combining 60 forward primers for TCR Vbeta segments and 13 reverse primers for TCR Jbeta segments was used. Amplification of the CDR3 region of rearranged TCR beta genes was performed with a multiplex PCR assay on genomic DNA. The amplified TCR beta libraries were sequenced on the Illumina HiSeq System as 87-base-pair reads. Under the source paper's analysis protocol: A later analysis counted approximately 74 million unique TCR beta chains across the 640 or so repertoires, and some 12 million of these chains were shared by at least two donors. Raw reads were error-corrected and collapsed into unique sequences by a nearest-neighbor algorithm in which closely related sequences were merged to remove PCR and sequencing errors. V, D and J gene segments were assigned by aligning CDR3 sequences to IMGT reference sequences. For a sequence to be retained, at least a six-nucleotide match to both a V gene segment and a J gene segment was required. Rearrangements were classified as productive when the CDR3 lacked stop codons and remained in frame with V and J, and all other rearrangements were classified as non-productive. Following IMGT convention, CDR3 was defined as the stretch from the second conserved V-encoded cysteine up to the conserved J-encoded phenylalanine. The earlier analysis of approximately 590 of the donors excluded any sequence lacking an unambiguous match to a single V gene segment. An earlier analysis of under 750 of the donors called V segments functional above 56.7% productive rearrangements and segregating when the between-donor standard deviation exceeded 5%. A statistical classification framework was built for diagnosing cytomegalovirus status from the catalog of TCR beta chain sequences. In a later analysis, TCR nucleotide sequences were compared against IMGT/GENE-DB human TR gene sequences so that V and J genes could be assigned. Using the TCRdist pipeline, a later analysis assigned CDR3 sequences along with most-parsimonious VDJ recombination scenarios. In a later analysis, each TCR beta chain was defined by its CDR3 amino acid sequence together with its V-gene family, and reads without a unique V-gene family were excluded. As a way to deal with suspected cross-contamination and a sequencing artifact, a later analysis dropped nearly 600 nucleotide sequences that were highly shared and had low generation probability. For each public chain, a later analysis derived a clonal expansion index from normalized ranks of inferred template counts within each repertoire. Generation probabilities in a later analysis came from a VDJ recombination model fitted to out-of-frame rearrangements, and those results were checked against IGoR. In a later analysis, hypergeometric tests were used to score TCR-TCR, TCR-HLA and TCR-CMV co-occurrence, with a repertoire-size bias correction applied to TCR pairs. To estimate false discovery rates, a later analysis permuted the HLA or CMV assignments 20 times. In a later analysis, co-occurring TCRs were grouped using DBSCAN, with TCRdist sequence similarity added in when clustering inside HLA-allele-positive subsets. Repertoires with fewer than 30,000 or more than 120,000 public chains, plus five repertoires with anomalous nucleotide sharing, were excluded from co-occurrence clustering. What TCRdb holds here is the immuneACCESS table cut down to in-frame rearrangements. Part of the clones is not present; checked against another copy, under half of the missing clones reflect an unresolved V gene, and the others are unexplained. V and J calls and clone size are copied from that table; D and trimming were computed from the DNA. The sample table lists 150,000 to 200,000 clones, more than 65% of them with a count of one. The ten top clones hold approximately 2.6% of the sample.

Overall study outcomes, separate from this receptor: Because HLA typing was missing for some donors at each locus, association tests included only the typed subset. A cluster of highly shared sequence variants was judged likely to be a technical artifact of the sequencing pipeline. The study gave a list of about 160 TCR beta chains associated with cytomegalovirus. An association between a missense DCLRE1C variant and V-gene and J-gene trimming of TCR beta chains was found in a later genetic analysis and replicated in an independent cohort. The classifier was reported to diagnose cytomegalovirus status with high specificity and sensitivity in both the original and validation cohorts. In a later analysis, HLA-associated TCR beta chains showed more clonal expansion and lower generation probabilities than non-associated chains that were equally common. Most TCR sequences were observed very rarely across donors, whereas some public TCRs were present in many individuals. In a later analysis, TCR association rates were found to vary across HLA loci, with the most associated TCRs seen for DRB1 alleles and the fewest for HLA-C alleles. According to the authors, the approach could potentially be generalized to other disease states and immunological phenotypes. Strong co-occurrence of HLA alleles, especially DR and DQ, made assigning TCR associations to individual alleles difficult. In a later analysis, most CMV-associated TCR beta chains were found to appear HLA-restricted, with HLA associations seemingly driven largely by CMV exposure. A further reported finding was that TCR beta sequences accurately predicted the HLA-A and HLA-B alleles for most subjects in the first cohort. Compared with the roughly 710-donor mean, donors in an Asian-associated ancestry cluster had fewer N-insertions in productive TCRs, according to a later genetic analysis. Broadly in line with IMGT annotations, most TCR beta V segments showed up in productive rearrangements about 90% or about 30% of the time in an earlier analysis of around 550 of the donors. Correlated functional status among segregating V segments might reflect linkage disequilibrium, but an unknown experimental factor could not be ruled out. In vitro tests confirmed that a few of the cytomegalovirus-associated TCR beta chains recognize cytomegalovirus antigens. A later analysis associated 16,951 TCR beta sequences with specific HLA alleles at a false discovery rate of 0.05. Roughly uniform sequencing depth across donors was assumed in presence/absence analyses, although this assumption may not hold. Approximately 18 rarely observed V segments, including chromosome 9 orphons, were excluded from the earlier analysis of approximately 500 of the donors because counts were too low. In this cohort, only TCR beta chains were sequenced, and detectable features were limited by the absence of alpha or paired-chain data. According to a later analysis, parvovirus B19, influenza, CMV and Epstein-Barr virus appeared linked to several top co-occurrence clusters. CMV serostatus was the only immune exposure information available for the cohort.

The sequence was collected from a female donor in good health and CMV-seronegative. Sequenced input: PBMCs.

The sequenced DNA: TGTGCCAGCAGCCAAGACACCGCCAGGAACAATGAGCAGTTCTTC. Translated, this gives CASSQDTARNNEQFF. Here the chain combines TRBV4-2 and TRBJ2-1, with the D gene call left open. Measured from the cysteine to the phenylalanine, the CDR3 is 15 residues long. Of the read, only the CDR3 DNA is kept; its 45 bases are in frame from base 1. Trimming removed 0 bases from V and 5 bases from J, leaving 11 bases between the germline ends. Looking up the germline V gene yields CDR1 LGHNA and CDR2 YNFKEQ.